This T cell receptor (beta chain) was sequenced in a study of cytomegalovirus exposure and HLA in healthy donors. In the PCR, 60 Vbeta and 13 Jbeta primers were used. The table came from immunoSEQ multiplex PCR; TCRdb's copy has only in-frame clones and leaves some out. The table records about 160,000 clones, approximately 75% of them present only once. As to this clone: The antigen is undetermined.

Study-wide results and caveats: Later analysis revealed greater clonal expansion in HLA-associated TCR beta chains than in equally common others. The authors enumerated 150 to 200 TCR beta chains as linked to cytomegalovirus. Presence/absence analyses assumed roughly uniform sequencing depth across donors, which may not hold.

With 7 bases removed from V and 7 bases from J, the gap between germline ends came to 11 bases. Germline V lookup: CDR1 LNHDA, CDR2 SQIVND (reference sequence). CDR3 size: 12 residues. The sample was PBMCs. The sequence was obtained from a woman aged 18-29 years in good health and CMV-seronegative. The chain has TRBV19 and TRBJ1-5, with D uncertain. CDR3 in DNA: TGTGCCAGTATGGAGGGAACGCAGCCCCAGCATTTT. Amino acid sequence: CASMEGTQPQHF.